This paragraph covers one T cell receptor beta chain sequence. Its cognate antigen is unknown. Its ends do not fully match the called genes, so a read error is possible. These data belong to a study of post-analysis software for immune sequencing data. The wider study: Relapsing-remitting, secondary progressive and progressive-relapsing forms made up the multiple sclerosis disease courses. Study results and limitations: Samples made in the same batch grouped tightly together by F measure. Patients with multiple sclerosis recorded significantly lower normalized Chao1 diversity than controls, the study found. Controls had lower frequencies than patients of 4 or 5 TRBV segments, which included TRBV5-6, TRBV5-1 and TRBV20-1.

The CDR3 totals 13 residues. Germline V CDR1 and CDR2: MNHEY, SMNVEV (reference sequence). The TCR beta cDNA libraries contained unique molecular identifiers. TCRdb reanalysed the PCR reads using MiXCR and keeps one entry per CDR3 protein. Found here are approximately 730,000 distinct CDR3 sequences, approximately 30% of them singletons; the top ten hold roughly 0.54%. Sequencing was carried out using blood. The receptor's source is a girl under 18 with multiple sclerosis. The chain carries TRBV27 and TRBJ2-1, with D unclear. The CDR3 sequence is CGSSYGPQSEQFF. As DNA, the CDR3 is TGTGGCAGCAGTTATGGGCCGCAATCTGAGCAGTTCTTC.